The 28 T cell receptor beta chains given below trace back to one sample, sequenced in a study of blood T cell repertoires in COVID-19. The repertoire was sequenced with immunoSEQ multiplex PCR; TCRdb's copy has only in-frame clones and lacks some. This table holds approximately 43,000 clones, approximately 85% found once. The specimen was peripheral blood. These receptor sequences come from a man between 40 and 49 years old with active or convalescent COVID-19.

This chain links TRBV28 with TRBJ1-5; 7 bases are a match to TRBD1. CDR1 is MDHEN, CDR2 SYDVKM, per germline. V gave up 7 bases and J gave up 0 bases; unmatched junction bases: 6. The CDR3 covers 15 residues. Here the CDR3 reads CASTLTGFSNQPQHF. The DNA of the CDR3 is TGTGCCAGCACCCTGACAGGGTTTAGCAATCAGCCCCAGCATTTT.

The chain links TRBV10-3 to TRBJ2-1; D call uncertain. CDR1 is ENHRY, CDR2 SYGVKD, per germline. CDR3 length: 14 amino acids. Trimming removed 3 bases at V and 0 bases at J, with 6 bases between. The CDR3 region is CAISEQNSYNEQFF. DNA for the CDR3: TGTGCCATCAGTGAACAGAACTCCTACAATGAGCAGTTCTTC.

V gene TRBV2 combines with J gene TRBJ1-1; 9 bases align to TRBD1. V shed 11 bases and J 6 bases; nucleotides not matched to a gene: 13. Looked up from germline, CDR1 is SNHLY and CDR2 is FYNNEI. The length of the CDR3 is 14 residues. CDR3 loop: CAHTSPTGGPEAFF. In nucleotides, the CDR3 is TGTGCCCATACCTCCCCAACAGGGGGCCCTGAAGCTTTCTTT.

V usage is TRBV7-9 and J usage is TRBJ1-1; 7 bases match TRBD1. CDR3 length: 14 residues. Looked up from germline, CDR1 is SEHNR and CDR2 is FQNEAQ (reference sequence). Unmatched junction bases numbered 1, after V lost 1 base and J lost 2 bases. DNA for the CDR3: TGTGCCAGCAGCTTAGGGACAGGTAACACTGAAGCTTTCTTT. This sequence encodes CASSLGTGNTEAFF.

This chain connects TRBV9 to TRBJ2-3, with D perhaps matching TRBD2 (6 bases). The V end lost 4 bases, the J end lost 2 bases, and 17 bases lay between the germline ends. Per the germline V gene, CDR1 is SGDLS and CDR2 is YYNGEE. This CDR3 spans 16 amino acids. The CDR3 protein is CASSPRWGEITDTQYF. The CDR3 DNA follows: TGTGCCAGCAGCCCTCGGTGGGGGGAAATCACAGATACGCAGTATTTT.

The chain uses TRBV19 and TRBJ1-2, with D possibly being TRBD1 (6 bases). The V end was cut by 3 bases, the J end by 0 bases, with 11 bases between. Germline V gene lookup returns CDR1 LNHDA and CDR2 SQIVND (reference sequence). The CDR3 has 15 amino acids. The CDR3 DNA reads TGTGCCAGTAGTATCGACAGGCTTGCTAACTATGGCTACACCTTC. It translates to CASSIDRLANYGYTF.

The chain employs TRBV27 and TRBJ2-1; D may be TRBD1 (5 bases). The CDR3 length is 13 residues. Between the trimmed V and J ends, which lost 10 bases and 7 bases, there was a span of 17 bases. Germline values: CDR1 MNHEY, CDR2 SMNVEV (reference sequence). The CDR3 DNA follows: TGTGCCACCAAAAGGGGTGGGTCGAATGAGCAGTTCTTC. Its translation: CATKRGGSNEQFF.

A few counts support this clone. The V gene is TRBV9, the J gene TRBJ2-2; D is possibly TRBD1 (5 bases). This CDR3 region has 14 residues. Germline V gene sequence: CDR1 SGDLS, CDR2 YYNGEE. V gave up 5 bases and J gave up 3 bases, with 11 bases separating them. The CDR3 nucleotides read TGTGCCAGCAGTCTAGAACAGGACACCGGGGAGCTGTTTTTT. Amino acids: CASSLEQDTGELFF.

CDR3 sequence: CSASETSLTEAFF. In DNA, the CDR3 is TGCAGTGCTAGTGAGACTTCTCTCACTGAAGCTTTCTTT. This sequence joins TRBV20-1 and TRBJ1-1, with unresolved D. The CDR3 covers 13 residues. Deletions cut 3 bases from V and 4 bases from J, with 12 bases between. Germline V gene data show CDR1 as DFQATT and CDR2 as SNEGSKA (reference sequence).

This chain joins TRBV4-1 and TRBJ2-2; 11 bases are shared with TRBD1. The CDR3 runs 18 residues. V gave up 1 base and J gave up 1 base; unmatched junction bases: 5. Germline V lookup: CDR1 MGHRA, CDR2 YSYEKL. In DNA, the CDR3 is TGCGCCAGCAGCCAAGTGGGGACAGGGGGAATGAACACCGGGGAGCTGTTTTTT. Residues: CASSQVGTGGMNTGELFF.

The V gene is TRBV25-1, the J gene TRBJ1-1, with D tentatively TRBD1 (5 bases). This CDR3 contains 11 residues. The germline gives CDR1 MGHDK, CDR2 SYGVNS. V lost 7 bases and J 12 bases, leaving 15 bases between the germline ends. The CDR3 is CASTTGPWSFF. In DNA form, the CDR3 reads TGTGCCAGCACAACAGGACCATGGTCTTTCTTT.

The chain links TRBV6-5 to TRBJ1-2, with D perhaps matching TRBD1 (6 bases). Germline V gene lookup returns CDR1 MNHEY and CDR2 SVGAGI. Trimming took 8 bases from V and 8 from J, leaving 15 bases between them. CDR3 length: 12 amino acids. The CDR3 here is CASFQGPFGYTF. DNA for the CDR3: TGTGCCAGCTTTCAGGGGCCCTTCGGCTACACCTTC.

The chain employs TRBV9 and TRBJ2-7; D gene ambiguous. Germline lookup yields CDR1 SGDLS and CDR2 YYNGEE. V was trimmed by 2 bases and J by 3 bases, leaving 12 bases between them. The CDR3 is made up of 14 amino acids. Here the CDR3 DNA reads TGTGCCAGCAGCGTCGGTGTCAATAACTACGAGCAGTACTTC. Translated: CASSVGVNNYEQYF.

V and J are TRBV4-3 and TRBJ1-4; 7 bases are shared with TRBD1. J gave up 7 bases and V 4 bases, and 9 bases lay outside the gene matches. CDR3 length: 15 amino acids. Germline CDR1 is LGHNA and CDR2 is YSLEER. CDR3 amino acids: CASSPATGIGEKLFF. The CDR3 DNA reads as TGCGCCAGCAGCCCCGCGACAGGGATTGGTGAAAAACTGTTTTTT.

The CDR3 is CASSELGQLNSPLHF. The CDR3 DNA is TGTGCCAGCAGCGAGTTGGGACAGCTTAATTCACCCCTCCACTTT. V and J are TRBV11-1 and TRBJ1-6; 7 bases match TRBD1. After removal of 5 bases from V and 6 bases from J, the junction contained 7 bases not matched to a gene. Germline V gene sequence: CDR1 SGHAT, CDR2 FQDESV (reference sequence). The CDR3 is made up of 15 amino acids. The variable domain in full, completed from reference TRBV11-1 and TRBJ1-6, reads EAEVAQSPRYKITEKSQAVAFWCDPISGHATLYWYRQILGQGPELLVQFQDESVVDDSQLPKDRFSAERLKGVDSTLKIQPAELGDSAMYLCASSELGQLNSPLHFGNGTRLTVT.

V and J are TRBV9 and TRBJ1-1; D is unclear. V lost 4 bases and J 1 base, leaving 14 bases between the germline ends. Germline assignment: CDR1 SGDLS and CDR2 YYNGEE. CDR3 length equals 15 residues. CDR3 amino acids: CASSPGDGRNTEAFF. The CDR3 nucleotides are TGTGCCAGCAGCCCCGGGGATGGGCGGAACACTGAAGCTTTCTTT.

The chain employs TRBV24-1 and TRBJ2-5, with D perhaps matching TRBD2 (7 bases). This CDR3 is built from 15 residues. The V and J ends lost 4 bases and 4 bases respectively, with 15 bases between them. Germline-derived CDR1 and CDR2 are KGHDR and SFDVKD. The CDR3 region is CATSDVKGGGETQYF. The CDR3 region has the DNA TGTGCCACCAGTGACGTAAAGGGGGGGGGAGAGACCCAGTACTTC.

This sequence joins TRBV10-2 and TRBJ2-5; TRBD2 is a possible D gene (6 bases). Germline V lookup: CDR1 WSHSY, CDR2 SAAADI. This CDR3 region has 15 residues. With 3 bases removed from V and 5 bases from J, the gap between germline ends came to 16 bases. This CDR3 is CASSEVSGVGETQYF. The CDR3 DNA reads as TGCGCCAGCAGTGAAGTTAGCGGAGTAGGGGAGACCCAGTACTTC.

The CDR3 reads CASSKAPLAGGVDTQYF. In DNA, the CDR3 is TGTGCCAGTAGTAAAGCCCCGCTAGCGGGAGGCGTAGATACGCAGTATTTT. The J gene is TRBJ2-3, the V gene TRBV19; 11 bases are a match to TRBD2. Germline V gene data show CDR1 as LNHDA and CDR2 as SQIVND (reference sequence). The CDR3 spans 17 residues. The ends lost 4 bases at V and 5 bases at J; junction bases unmatched: 11.

The rearrangement uses TRBV12-3 or TRBV12-4 and TRBJ1-6; weak D call: TRBD1 (5 bases). Between the trimmed V and J ends, which lost 5 bases and 7 bases, there was a span of 9 bases. This CDR3 contains 13 residues. This CDR3 reads CASSPSGNSPLHF. The CDR3 region has the DNA TGTGCCAGCAGTCCCTCAGGGAATTCACCCCTCCACTTT.

This sequence joins TRBV19 and TRBJ1-1; TRBD1 matches 8 bases. The V segment lost 3 bases and the J segment 1 base; nucleotides outside the gene matches: 10. Germline lookup yields CDR1 LNHDA and CDR2 SQIVND (reference sequence). The CDR3 has 17 amino acids. DNA for the CDR3: TGTGCCAGTAGTATCCGTCCCGGGACAGGATCGAACACTGAAGCTTTCTTT. Residues: CASSIRPGTGSNTEAFF.

This sequence joins TRBV19 and TRBJ1-5; 9 nucleotides align to TRBD1. The CDR3 totals 15 residues. From germline, CDR1 is LNHDA and CDR2 SQIVND (reference sequence). V was pared by 4 bases and J by 7 bases, with 8 bases of the junction left unmatched. This chain's CDR3 is CASSTRDRERQPQHF. CDR3 in DNA: TGTGCCAGTAGTACCCGGGACAGGGAACGGCAGCCCCAGCATTTT.

This clone has just a few counts. The chain recombines TRBV14 with TRBJ2-3, with 8 bases that match TRBD1. Trimming at V came to 5 bases and at J to 4 bases, leaving 11 bases not matched to a gene. The CDR3 has 16 amino acids. The germline gives CDR1 SGHDN, CDR2 FVKESK. The CDR3: CASSSQGDSLADTQYF. CDR3 nucleotide sequence: TGTGCCAGCAGCTCACAGGGGGACAGCCTCGCAGATACGCAGTATTTT.

V and J are TRBV27 and TRBJ2-1, with 8 bases fitting TRBD1. V lost 3 bases to trimming and J lost 7 bases; unmatched junction nucleotides: 2. The CDR3 runs to 13 residues. Looked up from germline, CDR1 is MNHEY and CDR2 is SMNVEV (reference sequence). The CDR3 bases are TGTGCCAGCAGTTTGGACAGGGCAAATGAGCAGTTCTTC. Its translation is CASSLDRANEQFF.

The chain employs TRBV20-1 and TRBJ2-1; 10 nucleotides align to TRBD2. CDR1 and CDR2 (germline): DFQATT, SNEGSKA (reference sequence). V shed 3 bases and J 7 bases; nucleotides not matched to a gene: 6. There are 14 residues in the CDR3. DNA for the CDR3: TGCAGTGCTAGTCCTCTAGCGGGGGCTAATGAGCAGTTCTTC. Amino acids: CSASPLAGANEQFF.

This chain links TRBV10-3 with TRBJ2-3; D is uncertain. The V end was cut by 0 bases, the J end by 3 bases, with 4 bases between. The germline gives CDR1 ENHRY, CDR2 SYGVKD. This CDR3 spans 13 amino acids. The DNA of the CDR3 is TGTGCCATCAGTGAGTCCCTGACAGATACGCAGTATTTT. This encodes CAISESLTDTQYF.

The chain couples TRBV19 to TRBJ1-5; 10 positions match TRBD1. J was trimmed by 0 bases and V by 5 bases; bases with no gene match: 7. This CDR3 has 17 residues. The V gene's germline CDR1 is LNHDA and CDR2 SQIVND (reference sequence). CDR3: CASSVLGQGYSNQPQHF. CDR3 nucleotides: TGTGCCAGTAGTGTATTGGGACAGGGGTATAGCAATCAGCCCCAGCATTTT.

In this sample, this clone turned up a few times. The genes are TRBV6-1 and TRBJ2-1; no firm D call. Germline V gene data show CDR1 as MNHNS and CDR2 as SASEGT. The germline V and J ends were trimmed by 1 base and 6 bases, with 13 bases remaining between them. The CDR3 spans 15 residues. CDR3 in amino acids: CASSEVLRPPNEQFF. In DNA form, the CDR3 reads TGTGCCAGCAGTGAAGTTTTGAGGCCCCCCAATGAGCAGTTCTTC.